The 8 T cell receptor beta chains in this list originate from one sample, sequenced in a study of blood T cell repertoires in COVID-19. Sequenced by immunoSEQ multiplex PCR; TCRdb stores in-frame clones only, minus some. The sample lists about 200,000 clones, 70% to 90% occurring once. Sequencing was done on a sample of peripheral blood. All receptors come from a man between 60 and 75 years old with active or convalescent COVID-19.

CDR3 in amino acids: CASSPGLYYEQYF. The CDR3, as DNA: TGTGCCAGCAGCCCGGGACTTTACTACGAGCAGTACTTC. This chain uses TRBV5-8 with TRBJ2-7, with a possible D match to TRBD2 (6 bases). The length of the CDR3 is 13 residues. Trimming shortened V by 4 bases and J by 3 bases, and 11 bases separated the two germline ends. Germline V gene sequence: CDR1 SGHTS, CDR2 YDEGEE.

The V call is TRBV5-1, the J call TRBJ1-2; tentative D call: TRBD1 (6 bases). V lost 3 bases, J lost 8 bases, and 11 bases lay in between. Per the germline V gene, CDR1 is SGHRS and CDR2 is YFSETQ. CDR3 length equals 12 residues. DNA of the CDR3: TGCGCCAGCAGCTCCACAGGGTACGGCTACACCTTC. This encodes CASSSTGYGYTF.

The V call is TRBV5-1, the J call TRBJ1-1; 8 nucleotides match TRBD1. CDR1 SGHRS and CDR2 YFSETQ come from the germline V gene. The trim removed 6 bases at V and 5 bases at J, leaving 9 bases unmatched. The CDR3 has 14 amino acids. CDR3: CASNRQGAGTEAFF. CDR3 bases: TGCGCCAGCAACCGTCAGGGGGCAGGGACTGAAGCTTTCTTT. Full variable domain (missing parts from reference TRBV5-1 and TRBJ1-1): KAGVTQTPRYLIKTRGQQVTLSCSPISGHRSVSWYQQTPGQGLQFLFEYFSETQRNKGNFPGRFSGRQFSNSRSEMNVSTLELGDSALYLCASNRQGAGTEAFFGQGTRLTVV.

The DNA for the CDR3 is TGTGCCAGCAGCCAATACTTGTCCTACAATGAGCAGTTCTTC. It is translated as CASSQYLSYNEQFF. This chain uses TRBV14 with TRBJ2-1; D is ambiguous. CDR3 length equals 14 residues. Trimming cost V 2 bases and J 1 base, with 6 bases left between them. Germline values: CDR1 SGHDN, CDR2 FVKESK.

The rearrangement uses TRBV6-6 and TRBJ1-6; 9 bases match TRBD1. V dropped 10 bases and J dropped 7; count of bases not matched to a gene: 5. The CDR3 contains 13 residues. The germline V gene encodes CDR1 MNHNY and CDR2 SVGAGI (reference sequence). CDR3 nucleotide sequence: TGTGCCATACAGGGACAGGGCAATTCACCCCTCCACTTT. Translating it yields CAIQGQGNSPLHF.

The chain has TRBV11-2 and TRBJ2-3, with 7 bases lining up with TRBD1. V lost 6 bases and J lost 4; bases outside the gene matches: 4. The CDR3 has 13 residues. Germline loops: CDR1 SGHAT, CDR2 FQNNGV. CDR3 in DNA: TGTGCCAGCAGGACAGGGCTGCCAGATACGCAGTATTTT. This sequence encodes CASRTGLPDTQYF.

CDR3 sequence (DNA): TGTGCCAGCAGTTACCCCGGGTTCACTGAAGCTTTCTTT. Protein sequence: CASSYPGFTEAFF. The chain recombines TRBV2 with TRBJ1-1; no definite D call. Germline CDR1 SNHLY, CDR2 FYNNEI. Trimming took off 5 bases at V and 4 bases at J, with 11 bases between the two ends. This CDR3 is built from 13 residues.

The rearrangement links TRBV9 to TRBJ2-1; 8 bases are shared with TRBD1. The CDR3 runs 14 residues. The V and J ends lost 3 bases and 4 bases, in that order; junction bases with no gene match: 3. Germline V CDR1 and CDR2: SGDLS, YYNGEE. This CDR3 reads CASSETGGYNEQFF. CDR3 sequence (DNA): TGTGCCAGCAGCGAAACAGGGGGTTACAATGAGCAGTTCTTC.